This T cell receptor (beta chain) derives from a study of blood T cell repertoires in COVID-19. Study as a whole: Sample material is recorded as cDNA or gDNA derived from T cells, B-cell-depleted T cells, or PBMCs.

In the authors' methods: For nucleated cells, counts were estimated from reference gene primer amplification. The table came from immunoSEQ multiplex PCR; TCRdb's copy has only in-frame clones and leaves some out. The D gene and trimming were derived from the DNA, and the V and J assignments and clone size from that table. The repertoire holds some 240,000 clones, with 89% as singletons. This clone was found a few times. Germline loops: CDR1 SNHLY, CDR2 FYNNEI. V was pared by 3 bases and J by 0 bases, with 6 bases between. This CDR3 comprises 15 residues. This TCR derives from a woman aged 40 to 49 who had recovered from COVID-19. Sequencing used peripheral blood. The rearrangement uses TRBV2 and TRBJ2-6; D is uncertain. The CDR3 region has the DNA TGTGCCAGCAGTGATTGGAGCTCTGGGGCCAACGTCCTGACTTTC. Amino acid sequence: CASSDWSSGANVLTF.